Shown below are 26 T cell receptor beta chains from a single sample sequenced in a study of shared clonotypes between healthy human individuals. Generated by immunoSEQ multiplex PCR, the TCRdb table keeps only in-frame clones and is missing some. Of 2 million to 2.5 million clones listed, less than 95% are singletons. The specimen was naive CD4+ T cells from PBMCs. Subset defined: CD45RA+ positively selected. The receptors here all came from a man in his late teens or twenties in good health. Some clones in this sample may be carry-over from other donors' samples.

This chain uses TRBV6-5 with TRBJ2-7, with D unresolved. Germline CDR1 MNHEY, CDR2 SVGAGI. V lost 2 bases, J lost 0 bases, and 8 bases lay in between. This CDR3 is built from 14 residues. The CDR3 DNA follows: TGTGCCAGCAGTTACGGTTTAGTCTCCTACGAGCAGTACTTC. Protein: CASSYGLVSYEQYF.

The chain employs TRBV5-4 and TRBJ1-1; D perhaps matches TRBD1 (5 bases). There are 12 residues in the CDR3. With 2 bases removed from V and 7 bases from J, the gap between germline ends came to 9 bases. Germline assignment: CDR1 SGHNT and CDR2 YYREEE (reference sequence). This chain's CDR3 is CASSFRRDEAFF. DNA of the CDR3: TGTGCCAGCAGCTTCCGCAGGGATGAAGCTTTCTTT.

The chain carries TRBV28 and TRBJ1-1; tentative D call: TRBD1 (5 bases). The CDR3 is made up of 15 amino acids. Germline V CDR1 and CDR2: MDHEN, SYDVKM. V shed 2 bases and J shed 1 base, with 11 bases lying between them. In DNA form, the CDR3 reads TGTGCCAGCAGTTTAACGGGGCAGGGGAACACTGAAGCTTTCTTT. Translation gives CASSLTGQGNTEAFF.

Comments on this clone: Other DNA sequences of this sample code for an identical CDR3. This sequence joins TRBV18 and TRBJ1-4; perhaps TRBD1 as D (6 bases). The CDR3 covers 13 residues. Trimming shortened V by 3 bases and J by 5 bases, and 7 bases separated the two germline ends. The V gene's germline CDR1 is KGHSH and CDR2 LQKENI. CDR3 protein: CASSPGTNEKLFF. CDR3 in DNA: TGTGCCAGCTCACCTGGGACAAATGAAAAACTGTTTTTT.

The chain recombines TRBV7-2 with TRBJ2-2; D ambiguous. This CDR3 has 13 residues. Trimming cost V 3 bases and J 3 bases, with 5 bases left between them. Germline CDR1 is SGHTA and CDR2 is FQGNSA. CDR3 sequence reads: CASSFTHTGELFF. Written as DNA, the CDR3 is TGTGCCAGCAGCTTTACCCACACCGGGGAGCTGTTTTTT.

The sample holds one count of this clone. The J gene is TRBJ1-2, the V gene TRBV27, with TRBD1 matching 7 bases. The J segment lost 4 bases and the V segment lost 6 bases, leaving 5 bases of the junction unmatched. This CDR3 region has 13 residues. The germline CDR1 and CDR2 sequences are MNHEY and SMNVEV (reference sequence). CDR3 protein: CASRMDRTYGYTF. In DNA, the CDR3 is TGTGCCAGCAGAATGGACAGGACCTATGGCTACACCTTC.

Only a few counts were recorded for this clone. This rearrangement joins TRBV5-1 to TRBJ1-1; D unresolved. Germline V CDR1 and CDR2: SGHRS, YFSETQ. Trimming left V 3 bases short and J 1 base short, with 10 bases between. The CDR3 is 14 amino acids. The DNA of the CDR3 is TGCGCCAGCAGCTGGGAGGCGGGGAACACTGAAGCTTTCTTT. Protein product: CASSWEAGNTEAFF. Based on the CDR3 plus reference TRBV5-1 and TRBJ1-1, the full variable domain is KAGVTQTPRYLIKTRGQQVTLSCSPISGHRSVSWYQQTPGQGLQFLFEYFSETQRNKGNFPGRFSGRQFSNSRSEMNVSTLELGDSALYLCASSWEAGNTEAFFGQGTRLTVV.

There are a few counts of this clone. CDR3 amino acids: CASSEPTGQANTEAFF. As DNA, the CDR3 is TGCGCCAGCAGTGAGCCAACCGGACAGGCGAACACTGAAGCTTTCTTT. V usage is TRBV10-2 and J usage is TRBJ1-1, with 7 bases aligning to TRBD1. The CDR3 consists of 16 residues. The V and J ends lost 2 bases and 1 base, in that order; junction bases with no gene match: 7. The V gene's germline CDR1 is WSHSY and CDR2 SAAADI.

The gene calls are TRBV2 and TRBJ2-7; either TRBD1 or TRBD2 may supply D (5 bases each). The CDR3 runs to 15 residues. Germline V gives CDR1 SNHLY, CDR2 FYNNEI. Trimming pared 5 bases from V and 2 bases from J, leaving 16 bases between. This chain's CDR3 is CASSKNRGPAYEQYF. The CDR3 DNA is TGTGCCAGCAGTAAAAACCGGGGCCCCGCCTACGAGCAGTACTTC.

This chain uses TRBV15 with TRBJ2-7, with D hard to call. Per germline, CDR1 LNHNV and CDR2 YYDKDF (reference sequence). V lost 0 bases to trimming and J lost 4 bases, with 13 bases between them. The CDR3 totals 15 residues. CDR3: CATSRDRVVLYEQYF. The DNA of the CDR3 is TGTGCCACCAGCAGAGATAGGGTAGTCTTATACGAGCAGTACTTC.

Of note for this clone: This CDR3 is also generated by other DNA sequences in the sample. The chain combines TRBV5-1 with TRBJ2-3; 12 bases match TRBD2. Germline V gene lookup returns CDR1 SGHRS and CDR2 YFSETQ. Trimming removed 3 bases from V and 5 bases from J; junction bases left unmatched: 1. The CDR3 is made up of 14 amino acids. Here the CDR3 reads CASSSLAGGDTQYF. The CDR3 bases are TGCGCCAGCAGCTCACTAGCGGGAGGAGATACGCAGTATTTT.

The chain uses TRBV4-3 and TRBJ2-6, with TRBD2 matching 9 bases. V was pared by 2 bases and J by 2 bases, with 4 bases of the junction left unmatched. In germline, CDR1 is LGHNA, CDR2 YSLEER. The CDR3 totals 17 residues. The CDR3 is CASSQRPSGTGANVLTF. As DNA, the CDR3 is TGCGCCAGCAGCCAACGGCCTAGCGGGACTGGGGCCAACGTCCTGACTTTC.

The chain carries TRBV28 and TRBJ2-4, with D hard to call. Trimming shortened V by 10 bases and J by 2 bases, and 9 bases separated the two germline ends. Germline V gene data show CDR1 as MDHEN and CDR2 as SYDVKM. The CDR3 consists of 12 residues. CDR3 region: CATKTPKNIQYF. The CDR3 DNA is TGTGCCACCAAAACCCCCAAAAACATTCAGTACTTC.

The chain is built from TRBV5-1 and TRBJ1-1; D might be TRBD1 (5 bases). Trimming left V 0 bases short and J 10 bases short, with 16 bases between. Germline assignment: CDR1 SGHRS and CDR2 YFSETQ. The CDR3 is made up of 14 amino acids. The CDR3 nucleotides read TGCGCCAGCAGCTTGGACGAGGGGAGGGGTCGAGCTTTCTTT. It codes for CASSLDEGRGRAFF.

The CDR3 protein is CASSLSAGGAGGQFF. CDR3 DNA: TGTGCCAGCAGCTTATCCGCGGGAGGGGCTGGGGGGCAGTTCTTC. The chain links TRBV11-2 to TRBJ2-1, with 9 bases lining up with TRBD2. This CDR3 has 15 amino acids. Germline V CDR1 and CDR2: SGHAT, FQNNGV. Germline trimming cut 2 bases from V and 12 bases from J; bases unmatched to any gene: 11.

Comment on this clone: Other DNA sequences in this specimen translate into the identical CDR3. V is TRBV5-1 and J is TRBJ1-1; D not certain. The CDR3 loop spans 14 amino acids. Trimming removed 0 bases from V and 1 base from J, with 7 bases in between. Germline V gives CDR1 SGHRS, CDR2 YFSETQ. As DNA, the CDR3 is TGCGCCAGCAGCTTGGGACATACGAACACTGAAGCTTTCTTT. Translated, it gives CASSLGHTNTEAFF. Full variable domain (outside the CDR3, taken from reference TRBV5-1 and TRBJ1-1): KAGVTQTPRYLIKTRGQQVTLSCSPISGHRSVSWYQQTPGQGLQFLFEYFSETQRNKGNFPGRFSGRQFSNSRSEMNVSTLELGDSALYLCASSLGHTNTEAFFGQGTRLTVV.

J is TRBJ2-7 and V is TRBV7-9, with TRBD1 matching 10 bases. J lost 1 base, V lost 6 bases, and 6 bases had no gene match. Germline CDR1 is SEHNR and CDR2 is FQNEAQ (reference sequence). The CDR3 loop spans 15 amino acids. The CDR3 loop is CASSLTGGESYEQYF. In nucleotides, the CDR3 is TGTGCCAGCAGTCTGACAGGGGGCGAATCCTACGAGCAGTACTTC.

The chain couples TRBV4-3 to TRBJ2-3, with 10 positions matching TRBD2. This CDR3 is built from 16 residues. CDR1 is LGHNA and CDR2 is YSLEER in the germline V gene. After removal of 0 bases from V and 2 bases from J, the junction contained 2 bases not matched to a gene. CDR3 region: CASSQELAGITDTQYF. DNA of the CDR3: TGCGCCAGCAGCCAAGAACTAGCGGGAATCACAGATACGCAGTATTTT.

V is TRBV18 and J is TRBJ2-1; weak D call: TRBD2 (6 bases). Germline values: CDR1 KGHSH, CDR2 LQKENI. CDR3 length: 13 amino acids. V lost 8 bases and J 4 bases, leaving 12 bases between the germline ends. CDR3 coding DNA: TGTGCCAGCCTGAGCGGGCGTTACAATGAGCAGTTCTTC. It is translated as CASLSGRYNEQFF. Together with reference TRBV18 and TRBJ2-1, the CDR3 gives the full variable domain: NAGVMQNPRHLVRRRGQEARLRCSPMKGHSHVYWYRQLPEEGLKFMVYLQKENIIDESGMPKERFSAEFPKEGPSILRIQQVVRGDSAAYFCASLSGRYNEQFFGPGTRLTVL.

This clone was counted between two and nine times. The chain combines TRBV7-9 with TRBJ1-5; D is undetermined. The CDR3 loop spans 15 amino acids. Trimming left V 1 base short and J 0 bases short, with 7 bases between. Germline V gene lookup returns CDR1 SEHNR and CDR2 FQNEAQ (reference sequence). In DNA, the CDR3 is TGTGCCAGCAGCTTAGTCGGGGATAGCAATCAGCCCCAGCATTTT. The encoded protein is CASSLVGDSNQPQHF.

This chain joins TRBV11-2 and TRBJ2-5; D is uncertain. From germline, CDR1 is SGHAT and CDR2 FQNNGV. The CDR3 totals 14 residues. With 5 bases removed from V and 2 bases from J, the gap between germline ends came to 12 bases. The CDR3 sequence: CASSVRPQQETQYF. The CDR3 nucleotides are TGTGCCAGCAGCGTCCGTCCACAACAAGAGACCCAGTACTTC.

This clone was recorded only once. The chain carries TRBV28 and TRBJ1-2; maybe TRBD1 (6 bases). Germline V gene sequence: CDR1 MDHEN, CDR2 SYDVKM. The length of the CDR3 is 14 residues. The ends were cut back, 4 bases at V and 8 bases at J, with 17 bases in the middle. This chain's CDR3 is CASSSAGGAGGYTF. The CDR3, as DNA: TGTGCCAGCAGTTCGGCCGGGGGCGCGGGGGGCTACACCTTC.

J is TRBJ2-1 and V is TRBV5-4; TRBD2 aligns across 12 bases. This CDR3 region has 19 residues. V was pared by 4 bases and J by 6 bases, with 17 bases of the junction left unmatched. Per the germline V gene, CDR1 is SGHNT and CDR2 is YYREEE (reference sequence). The CDR3 region is CASSVPLAGGPGWSNEQFF. CDR3 sequence (DNA): TGTGCCAGCAGCGTCCCCCTAGCGGGAGGGCCGGGTTGGTCCAATGAGCAGTTCTTC.

The chain has TRBV7-3 and TRBJ2-1; D is perhaps TRBD2 (5 bases). V was trimmed by 2 bases and J by 5 bases, leaving 13 bases between them. Germline lookup yields CDR1 SGHTA and CDR2 FQGTGA. The CDR3 totals 15 residues. CDR3 DNA: TGTGCCAGCAGCTTACTGCGGGCGGCGAACAATGAGCAGTTCTTC. This codes for CASSLLRAANNEQFF.

V usage is TRBV29-1 and J usage is TRBJ1-4; no clear D gene. The CDR3 has 13 residues. Germline CDR1 SQVTM, CDR2 ANQGSEA. Trimming shortened V by 5 bases and J by 5 bases, and 12 bases separated the two germline ends. The CDR3 DNA is TGCAGCGTTCTGGACGGACTGAATGAAAAACTGTTTTTT. This codes for CSVLDGLNEKLFF.

V gene TRBV5-1 combines with J gene TRBJ1-1; a possible D gene is TRBD1 (6 bases). CDR3 length equals 14 residues. V was trimmed by 0 bases and J by 6 bases, leaving 12 bases between them. CDR1 and CDR2 (germline): SGHRS, YFSETQ. CDR3 nucleotide sequence: TGCGCCAGCAGCTTGGCAGGGGAATGGGCTGAAGCTTTCTTT. Translation: CASSLAGEWAEAFF. Combining the CDR3 with reference TRBV5-1 and TRBJ1-1 gives the whole variable domain KAGVTQTPRYLIKTRGQQVTLSCSPISGHRSVSWYQQTPGQGLQFLFEYFSETQRNKGNFPGRFSGRQFSNSRSEMNVSTLELGDSALYLCASSLAGEWAEAFFGQGTRLTVV.